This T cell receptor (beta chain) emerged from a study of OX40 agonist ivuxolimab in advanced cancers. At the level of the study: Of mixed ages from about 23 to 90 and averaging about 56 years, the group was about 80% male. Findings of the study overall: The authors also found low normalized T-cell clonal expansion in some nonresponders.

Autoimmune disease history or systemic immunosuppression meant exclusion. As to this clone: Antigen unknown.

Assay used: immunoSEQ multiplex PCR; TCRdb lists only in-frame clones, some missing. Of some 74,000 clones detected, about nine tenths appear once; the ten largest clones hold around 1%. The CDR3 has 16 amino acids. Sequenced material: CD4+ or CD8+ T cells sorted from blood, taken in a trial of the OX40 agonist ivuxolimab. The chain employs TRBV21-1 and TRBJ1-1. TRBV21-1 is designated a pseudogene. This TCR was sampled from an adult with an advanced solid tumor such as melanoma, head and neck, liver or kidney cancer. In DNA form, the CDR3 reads TGTGCCAGCAGCAAAGGTCCCGGTAGGAGCGGTACTGAAGCTTTCTTT. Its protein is CASSKGPGRSGTEAFF.